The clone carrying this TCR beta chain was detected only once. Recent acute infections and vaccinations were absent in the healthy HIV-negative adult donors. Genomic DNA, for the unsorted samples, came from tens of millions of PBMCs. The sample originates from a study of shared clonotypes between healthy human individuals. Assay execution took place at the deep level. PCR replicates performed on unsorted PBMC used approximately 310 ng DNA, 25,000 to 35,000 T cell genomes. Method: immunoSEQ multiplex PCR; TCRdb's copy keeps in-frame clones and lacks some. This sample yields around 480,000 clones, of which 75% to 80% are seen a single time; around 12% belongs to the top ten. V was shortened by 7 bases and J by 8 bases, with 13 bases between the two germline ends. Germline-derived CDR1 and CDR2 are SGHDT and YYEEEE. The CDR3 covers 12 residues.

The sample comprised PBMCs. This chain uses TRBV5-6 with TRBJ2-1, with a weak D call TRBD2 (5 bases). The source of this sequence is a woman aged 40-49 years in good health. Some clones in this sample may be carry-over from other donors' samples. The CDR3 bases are TGTGCCAGCGGCTCACTAGGCCATGAGCAGTTCTTC. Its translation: CASGSLGHEQFF.